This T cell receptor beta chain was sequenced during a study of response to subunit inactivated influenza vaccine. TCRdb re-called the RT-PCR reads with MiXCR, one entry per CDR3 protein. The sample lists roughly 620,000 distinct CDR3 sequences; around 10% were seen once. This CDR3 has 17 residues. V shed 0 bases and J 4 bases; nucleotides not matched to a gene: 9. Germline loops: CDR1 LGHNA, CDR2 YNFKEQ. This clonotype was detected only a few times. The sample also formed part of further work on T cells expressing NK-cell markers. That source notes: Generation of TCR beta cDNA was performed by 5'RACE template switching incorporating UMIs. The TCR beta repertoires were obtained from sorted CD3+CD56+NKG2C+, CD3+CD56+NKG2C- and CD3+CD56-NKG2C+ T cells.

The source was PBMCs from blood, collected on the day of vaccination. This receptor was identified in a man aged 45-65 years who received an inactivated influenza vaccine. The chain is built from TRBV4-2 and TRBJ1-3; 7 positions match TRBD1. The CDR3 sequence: CASSQEGGPTSGNTIYF. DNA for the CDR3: TGTGCCAGCAGCCAAGAAGGGGGCCCGACTTCGGGAAACACCATATATTTT.